This T cell receptor (beta chain) derives from a study of OX40 agonist ivuxolimab in advanced cancers. Whole-study results and caveats: Relatively little clonal expansion, among the lowest observed, appeared in partial responders at 0.1-3.0 mg/kg. Expanded peripheral T cells had an undetermined antigen specificity. On average, a greater number of expanded clones characterised CD8+ T cells relative to CD4+.

Sampling times: baseline, cycle 4 day 1, cycle 7 day 1. Profiling relied on immunoSEQ multiplex PCR, and the TCRdb table lists in-frame clones only, not all of them. The data contain about 27,000 clones, 75% to 90% of them singletons. The CDR3 extends over 17 amino acids. CDR1 MDHEN and CDR2 SYDVKM come from the germline V gene. Comment on this clone: Its target is not known.

Sequencing used CD4+ or CD8+ T cells sorted from blood, obtained in a trial of the OX40 agonist ivuxolimab. The TCR was taken from an adult with an advanced solid tumor such as melanoma, head and neck, liver or kidney cancer. The chain links TRBV28 to TRBJ2-5; tentative D call: TRBD1 (6 bases). Near its end, the DNA agrees better with TRBJ2-7, so the J call may be wrong. This CDR3 reads CASSLSLDSSSSYEQYF. The CDR3 nucleotides read TGTGCCAGCAGTTTATCATTGGACAGTTCGAGCTCCTACGAGCAGTACTTC.